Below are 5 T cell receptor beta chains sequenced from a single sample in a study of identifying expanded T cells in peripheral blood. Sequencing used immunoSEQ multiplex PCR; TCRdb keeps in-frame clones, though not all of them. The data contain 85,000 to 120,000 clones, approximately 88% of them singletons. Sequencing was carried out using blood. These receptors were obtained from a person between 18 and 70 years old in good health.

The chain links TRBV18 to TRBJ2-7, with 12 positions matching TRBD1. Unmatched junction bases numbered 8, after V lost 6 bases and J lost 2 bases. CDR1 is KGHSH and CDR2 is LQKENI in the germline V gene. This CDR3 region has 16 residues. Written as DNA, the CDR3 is TGTGCCAGCTCCCGAGCCGGGACAGGGGGCGCCTACGAGCAGTACTTC. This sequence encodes CASSRAGTGGAYEQYF.

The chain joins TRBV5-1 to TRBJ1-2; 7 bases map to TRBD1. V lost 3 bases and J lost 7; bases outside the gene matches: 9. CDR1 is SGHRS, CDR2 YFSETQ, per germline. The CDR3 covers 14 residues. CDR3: CASSSAQGDSGYTF. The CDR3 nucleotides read TGCGCCAGCAGCTCAGCCCAGGGGGACAGTGGCTACACCTTC.

CDR3 loop: CASSRDNYGYTF. CDR3 bases: TGCGCCAGCAGCCGGGACAACTATGGCTACACCTTC. The chain combines TRBV5-1 with TRBJ1-2, with a weak D call TRBD1 (5 bases). CDR1 is SGHRS and CDR2 is YFSETQ in the germline V gene. The CDR3 is 12 residues long. Deletions cut 4 bases from V and 2 bases from J, with 6 bases between.

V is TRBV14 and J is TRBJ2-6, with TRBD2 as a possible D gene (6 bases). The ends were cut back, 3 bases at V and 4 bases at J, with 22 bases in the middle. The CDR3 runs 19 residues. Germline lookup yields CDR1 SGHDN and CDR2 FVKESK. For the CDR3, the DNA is TGTGCCAGCAGCCACATCGCGACTAGAACCGGCTCCGGGGCCAACGTCCTGACTTTC. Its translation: CASSHIATRTGSGANVLTF.

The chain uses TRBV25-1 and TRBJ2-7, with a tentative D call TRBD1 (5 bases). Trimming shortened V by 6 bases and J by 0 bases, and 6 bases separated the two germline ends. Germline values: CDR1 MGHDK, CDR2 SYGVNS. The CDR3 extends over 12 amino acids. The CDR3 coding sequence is TGTGCCAGCAGACAGGTCTCCTACGAGCAGTACTTC. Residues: CASRQVSYEQYF.